This T cell receptor beta chain came from a study of blood T cell repertoires in COVID-19. On the study more broadly: In each case, the material was cDNA or gDNA derived from T cells, B-cell-depleted T cells, or PBMCs.

Repertoires were generated with immunoSEQ multiplex PCR, while TCRdb's copy carries only in-frame clones and drops some. The profile shows some 200,000 clones, approximately 86% of them singletons. Seattle enrolled patients during active infection and tracked them longitudinally. CDR3 size: 14 residues. Germline V gene lookup returns CDR1 GTSNPN and CDR2 SVGIG (reference sequence). The V segment lost 3 bases and the J segment 5 bases; nucleotides outside the gene matches: 4. V gene TRBV30 combines with J gene TRBJ1-5; 10 bases are a match to TRBD1. The receptor's source is a woman in her 30s with COVID-19, enrolled during active disease. Sequencing was carried out using peripheral blood. Here the CDR3 reads CAWSRGQGDQPQHF. The DNA for the CDR3 is TGTGCCTGGAGCCGTGGACAGGGGGATCAGCCCCAGCATTTT.